The 25 T cell receptor beta chains below all came from one sample that was sequenced in a study of T cell responses to AZD1222 COVID-19 vaccine (dated by TCRdb to about 2021). The time point label for this specimen denotes: about 28 days (+/-7) after the second vaccine dose. Libraries were prepared through the immunoSEQ multiplex PCR assay. TCRdb limited this immuneACCESS table to in-frame rearrangements with V and J called. A share of clones is missing; checked studies link under half to unresolved V genes, and the rest is unexplained. This sample has 190,000 or so clones in its table, and more than 75% of those were observed once. The ten biggest clones cover roughly 25% of the sample. Sample: peripheral blood, taken 28 days after the second AZD1222 dose. All receptors derive from an adult who received the AZD1222 COVID-19 vaccine.

The rearrangement joins TRBV6-1 to TRBJ2-5; perhaps TRBD2 as D (6 bases). The CDR3 has 15 residues. Trimming cost V 3 bases and J 5 bases, with 16 bases left between them. Per germline, CDR1 MNHNS and CDR2 SASEGT. The CDR3 nucleotides read TGTGCCAGCAGTGACCCGGGGACTCTCGGGGAGACCCAGTACTTC. It is translated as CASSDPGTLGETQYF.

V is TRBV7-6 and J is TRBJ1-5; D is unclear. CDR1 is SGHVS, CDR2 FNYEAQ, per germline. The CDR3 contains 13 residues. Trimming removed 1 base at V and 10 bases at J, with 11 bases between. The chain's CDR3 is CASSLGRSSPQHF. CDR3 nucleotides: TGTGCCAGCAGCTTAGGACGGTCGAGCCCCCAGCATTTT.

This clone came up a few times. The V gene is TRBV3-1 (or the pseudogene TRBV3-2), the J gene TRBJ1-2; D not resolved. The V gene lost 0 bases and the J gene lost 6 bases, with 14 bases spanning the gap. Germline CDR1 is LGHDT and CDR2 is YNNKEL (reference sequence). The CDR3 consists of 15 residues. The CDR3 sequence is CASSQDHVLENGYTF. The CDR3 bases are TGTGCCAGCAGCCAAGATCACGTTTTGGAGAATGGCTACACCTTC.

V is TRBV7-9 and J is TRBJ1-5, with D perhaps matching TRBD1 (6 bases). V lost 11 bases to trimming and J lost 3 bases, with 14 bases between them. The CDR3 runs to 13 residues. Germline CDR1 SEHNR, CDR2 FQNEAQ (reference sequence). For the CDR3, the DNA is TGTGCCGCCGGAAAGGGGGTCAATCAGCCCCAGCATTTT. Amino acid sequence: CAAGKGVNQPQHF. Drawing the rest from reference TRBV7-9 and TRBJ1-5, the complete variable domain is DTGVSQNPRHKITKRGQNVTFRCDPISEHNRLYWYRQTLGQGPEFLTYFQNEAQLEKSRLLSDRFSAERPKGSFSTLEIQRTEQGDSAMYLCAAGKGVNQPQHFGDGTRLSIL.

This clone was observed a handful of times. The chain employs TRBV6-1 and TRBJ2-7; 12 nucleotides agree with TRBD1. The CDR3 consists of 15 residues. After removal of 0 bases from V and 7 bases from J, the junction contained 4 bases not matched to a gene. Germline-derived CDR1 and CDR2 are MNHNS and SASEGT. The CDR3 DNA reads as TGTGCCAGCAGTGAAGCGGGACAGGGGGCGAGTGAGCAGTACTTC. It specifies CASSEAGQGASEQYF.

This chain joins TRBV4-3 and TRBJ2-7, with 9 bases lining up with TRBD2. The J segment lost 4 bases and the V segment lost 1 base, leaving 5 bases of the junction unmatched. CDR1 LGHNA and CDR2 YSLEER come from the germline V gene. This CDR3 region has 15 residues. CDR3 nucleotide sequence: TGCGCCAGCAGCCAAGGGGTAGCGGGAGCATACGAGCAGTACTTC. Its protein is CASSQGVAGAYEQYF.

V gene TRBV12-3 or TRBV12-4 combines with J gene TRBJ1-2, with 7 positions matching TRBD1. V lost 5 bases to trimming and J lost 7 bases; unmatched junction nucleotides: 7. This CDR3 has 13 amino acids. The chain's CDR3 is CASSVDRRIGYTF. CDR3 bases: TGTGCCAGCAGTGTGGACAGGCGGATTGGCTACACCTTC.

This chain uses TRBV15 with TRBJ2-5; D is possibly TRBD2 (5 bases). Looked up from germline, CDR1 is LNHNV and CDR2 is YYDKDF (reference sequence). Trimming stripped 0 bases from V and 5 bases from J, with 22 bases between. This CDR3 has 18 residues. The CDR3 loop is CATSRDIPGSSLGETQYF. CDR3 in DNA: TGTGCCACCAGCAGAGATATCCCGGGATCCTCCTTGGGGGAGACCCAGTACTTC.

V gene TRBV7-8 combines with J gene TRBJ2-7, with 8 nucleotides matching TRBD2. Germline-derived CDR1 and CDR2 are SGHVS and FQNEAQ. V lost 5 bases to trimming and J lost 1 base; unmatched junction nucleotides: 10. The CDR3 has 16 amino acids. The CDR3 DNA reads TGTGCCAGCAGCGCATTGGGGCGGGAGGTTTCCTACGAGCAGTACTTC. Translation: CASSALGREVSYEQYF.

V and J are TRBV7-2 and TRBJ1-3; D is ambiguous. Germline CDR1 and CDR2: SGHTA and FQGNSA. The germline V and J ends were trimmed by 4 bases and 6 bases, with 7 bases remaining between them. This CDR3 region has 12 residues. The CDR3 bases are TGTGCCAGCAGCTCCGATATAAACACCATATATTTT. Protein sequence: CASSSDINTIYF. The variable domain in full, with the rest retrieved from reference TRBV7-2 and TRBJ1-3, is GAGVSQSPSNKVTEKGKDVELRCDPISGHTALYWYRQSLGQGLEFLIYFQGNSAPDKSGLPSDRFSAERTGGSVSTLTIQRTQQEDSAVYLCASSSDINTIYFGEGSWLTVV.

This sequence joins TRBV6-5 and TRBJ2-1; 8 nucleotides align to TRBD2. The V segment lost 6 bases and the J segment 7 bases; nucleotides outside the gene matches: 11. Germline lookup yields CDR1 MNHEY and CDR2 SVGAGI. The CDR3 contains 15 residues. CDR3 DNA: TGTGCCAGCAGCCTGCGGGGGGCGATTAGGAATGAGCAGTTCTTC. It encodes CASSLRGAIRNEQFF.

The CDR3 nucleotides read TGCAGCGTTCTTGACCCGGGGAACGAGCAGTACTTC. The encoded protein is CSVLDPGNEQYF. The rearrangement joins TRBV29-1 to TRBJ2-7, with D maybe TRBD2 (5 bases). The CDR3 totals 12 residues. Per germline, CDR1 SQVTM and CDR2 ANQGSEA. V was trimmed by 5 bases and J by 5 bases, leaving 13 bases between them.

This rearrangement joins TRBV27 to TRBJ2-7, with D perhaps being TRBD1 or TRBD2 (5 bases each). This CDR3 region has 13 residues. Looked up from germline, CDR1 is MNHEY and CDR2 is SMNVEV (reference sequence). The V end lost 6 bases, the J end lost 5 bases, and 14 bases lay between the germline ends. CDR3 bases: TGTGCCAGCAGGCCGGGACCCACCCACGAGCAGTACTTC. As protein: CASRPGPTHEQYF.

The sample holds one count of this clone. The chain joins TRBV7-9 to TRBJ2-5, with 7 bases that match TRBD1. Germline V gene sequence: CDR1 SEHNR, CDR2 FQNEAQ (reference sequence). Trimming at V came to 5 bases and at J to 2 bases, leaving 5 bases not matched to a gene. The CDR3 contains 14 residues. In DNA, the CDR3 is TGTGCCAGCAGCGCGAAGGGACAGCAAGAGACCCAGTACTTC. It codes for CASSAKGQQETQYF.

The chain recombines TRBV6-4 with TRBJ2-3, with 11 bases aligning to TRBD2. The germline CDR1 and CDR2 sequences are MRHNA and SNTAGT. The CDR3 is made up of 15 amino acids. Losses at the gene ends were 6 bases for V and 3 bases for J; bases not matched to a gene: 5. The CDR3 sequence is CASSQLAGVTDTQYF. CDR3 in DNA: TGTGCCAGCAGCCAACTAGCGGGAGTTACAGATACGCAGTATTTT.

The genes are TRBV18 and TRBJ2-7, with D unresolved. This CDR3 contains 12 residues. CDR1 is KGHSH, CDR2 LQKENI, per germline. Trimming removed 6 bases from V and 2 bases from J, with 8 bases in between. As DNA, the CDR3 is TGTGCCAGCTCGCTCTCTCCCTACGAGCAGTACTTC. Translating gives CASSLSPYEQYF.

This clone has a single count. The rearrangement links TRBV2 to TRBJ2-7, with 10 bases that match TRBD1. After removal of 8 bases from V and 4 bases from J, the junction contained 8 bases not matched to a gene. The CDR3 is made up of 14 amino acids. Germline CDR1 SNHLY, CDR2 FYNNEI. Here the CDR3 reads CASAAGQGRYEQYF. CDR3 in DNA: TGTGCCAGCGCTGCGGGACAGGGGAGATACGAGCAGTACTTC.

This clone was seen once. The chain couples TRBV6-2 or TRBV6-3 to TRBJ2-3, with 11 bases lining up with TRBD2. CDR1 MNHEY and CDR2 SVGEGT come from the germline V gene. The ends lost 2 bases at V and 10 bases at J; junction bases unmatched: 11. The CDR3 runs to 16 residues. The CDR3 sequence: CASSYEETSGIGAQYF. In DNA, the CDR3 is TGTGCCAGCAGTTACGAGGAGACTAGCGGGATAGGGGCGCAGTATTTT.

The J gene is TRBJ2-2, the V gene TRBV5-1; D is ambiguous. With 0 bases removed from V and 0 bases from J, the gap between germline ends came to 6 bases. The germline CDR1 and CDR2 sequences are SGHRS and YFSETQ. This CDR3 region has 15 residues. CDR3 amino acids: CASSLARTNTGELFF. DNA of the CDR3: TGCGCCAGCAGCTTGGCCCGGACGAACACCGGGGAGCTGTTTTTT.

This clone was seen just once. The chain joins TRBV7-9 to TRBJ2-3, with D possibly being TRBD2 (5 bases). This CDR3 has 15 residues. CDR1 and CDR2 from the germline V gene are SEHNR and FQNEAQ (reference sequence). V gave up 3 bases and J gave up 2 bases, with 12 bases separating them. CDR3 in DNA: TGTGCCAGCAGCTTCGGAGGCCGCAACACAGATACGCAGTATTTT. Translation gives CASSFGGRNTDTQYF.

The chain combines TRBV12-3 or TRBV12-4 with TRBJ2-1; D call uncertain. The V and J ends lost 6 bases and 5 bases respectively, with 5 bases between them. This CDR3 comprises 11 residues. CDR3 DNA: TGTGCCAGCAGGCTGAACAATGAGCAGTTCTTC. Encoded protein: CASRLNNEQFF.

V is TRBV6-4 and J is TRBJ2-2, with TRBD2 identical over 7 bases. Germline V CDR1 and CDR2: MRHNA, SNTAGT. CDR3 length: 17 amino acids. The J segment lost 6 bases and the V segment lost 8 bases, leaving 18 bases of the junction unmatched. CDR3 DNA sequence: TGTGCCAGCCAGGCTCTGGGGGGGAAACCCGGGGCCGGGGAGCTGTTTTTT. This gives the protein CASQALGGKPGAGELFF.

This chain connects TRBV9 to TRBJ1-6, with D perhaps TRBD1 (6 bases). The germline V gene has CDR1 SGDLS and CDR2 YYNGEE. There are 19 residues in the CDR3. V was shortened by 4 bases and J by 0 bases, with 20 bases between the two germline ends. The CDR3 sequence: CASSTSTGQQSSYNSPLHF. In DNA form, the CDR3 reads TGTGCCAGCAGCACCTCAACCGGACAGCAAAGCTCCTATAATTCACCCCTCCACTTT.

The V call is TRBV4-3, the J call TRBJ2-7, with 13 bases matching TRBD2. V gave up 4 bases and J gave up 1 base; unmatched junction bases: 1. The germline gives CDR1 LGHNA, CDR2 YSLEER. The CDR3 is made up of 15 amino acids. For the CDR3, the DNA is TGCGCCAGCAGCCCGGGACTAGCGGGATCCTACGAGCAGTACTTC. Translating it yields CASSPGLAGSYEQYF.

The chain recombines TRBV5-5 with TRBJ1-6, with D possibly being TRBD1 (5 bases). CDR3 size: 15 residues. CDR1 is SGHKS, CDR2 YYEKEE, per germline (reference sequence). With 1 base removed from V and 9 bases from J, the gap between germline ends came to 14 bases. CDR3 protein: CASSLSDTGASPLHF. The CDR3 DNA reads as TGTGCCAGCAGCTTGAGTGACACCGGGGCTTCACCCCTCCACTTT. The full variable domain, its missing parts supplied by reference TRBV5-5 and TRBJ1-6, is DAGVTQSPTHLIKTRGQQVTLRCSPISGHKSVSWYQQVLGQGPQFIFQYYEKEERGRGNFPDRFSARQFPNYSSELNVNALLLGDSALYLCASSLSDTGASPLHFGNGTRLTVT.